The 2 T cell receptor beta chains in this list originate from one sample, sequenced in a study of chemoradiotherapy in HPV16-positive cancers. Profiling relied on immunoSEQ multiplex PCR, and the TCRdb table lists in-frame clones only, not all of them. The table lists roughly 29,000 clones, roughly nine tenths of them singletons, with about 20% in the top ten. The sample consisted of blood, taken from a patient who underwent chemoradiotherapy. These TCRs come from a human donor with HPV-associated anogenital cancer.

The rearrangement links TRBV11-2 to TRBJ2-1; 10 bases align to TRBD2. Looked up from germline, CDR1 is SGHAT and CDR2 is FQNNGV. With V trimmed by 1 base and J by 8 bases, 5 bases remained unmatched. The CDR3 consists of 15 residues. CDR3 nucleotides: TGTGCCAGCAGCTTAGGGTTAGCGGGGGGTGATGAGCAGTTCTTC. Translating gives CASSLGLAGGDEQFF. Full variable domain (outside the CDR3, taken from reference TRBV11-2 and TRBJ2-1): EAGVAQSPRYKIIEKRQSVAFWCNPISGHATLYWYQQILGQGPKLLIQFQNNGVVDDSQLPKDRFSAERLKGVDSTLKIQPAKLEDSAVYLCASSLGLAGGDEQFFGPGTRLTVL.

The chain combines TRBV6-1 with TRBJ1-3; the match to TRBD1 covers 7 bases. Germline CDR1 reads MNHNS; CDR2 reads SASEGT. J gave up 3 bases and V 3 bases, and 5 bases lay outside the gene matches. The CDR3 runs 15 residues. CDR3 DNA sequence: TGTGCCAGCAGTGAGGACAGGTTTGGTGGAAACACCATATATTTT. It translates to CASSEDRFGGNTIYF.